Listed here are 10 T cell receptor beta chains from one sample, sequenced in a study of cytomegalovirus exposure and HLA in healthy donors. It was with 60 Vbeta and 13 Jbeta primers that the PCR ran. Only in-frame clones appear in the TCRdb table, and some are missing; sequencing was by immunoSEQ multiplex PCR. The sample has fewer than 130,000 clones, over 65% seen once. Sequencing was done on a sample of PBMCs. Every receptor here comes from a man in his thirties or forties in good health and CMV-seropositive.

The chain is built from TRBV7-6 and TRBJ1-1; D perhaps matches TRBD1 (5 bases). The CDR3 totals 13 residues. The ends were cut back, 3 bases at V and 6 bases at J, with 11 bases in the middle. Germline CDR1 is SGHVS and CDR2 is FNYEAQ. The CDR3 DNA is TGTGCCAGCAGCTTGGGGGGGTTTGCTGAAGCTTTCTTT. Translating it yields CASSLGGFAEAFF.

The rearrangement links TRBV29-1 to TRBJ1-2; a possible D gene is TRBD1 (5 bases). The CDR3 spans 13 residues. V lost 3 bases and J lost 6, with 14 bases in between. CDR1 and CDR2 from the germline V gene are SQVTM and ANQGSEA. The CDR3 DNA sequence: TGCAGCGTTGAGTACGGGGCGGGGGATGGCTACACCTTC. It translates to CSVEYGAGDGYTF.

The chain joins TRBV4-3 to TRBJ1-2; D may be TRBD1 (6 bases). This CDR3 is built from 14 residues. The V gene lost 0 bases and the J gene lost 4 bases, with 9 bases spanning the gap. The germline V gene has CDR1 LGHNA and CDR2 YSLEER. The CDR3 spells CASSQERGGYGYTF. The CDR3 DNA is TGCGCCAGCAGCCAAGAAAGGGGGGGCTATGGCTACACCTTC.

The J gene is TRBJ1-1, the V gene TRBV19; no definite D call. V lost 5 bases and J 8 bases, leaving 12 bases between the germline ends. Germline V CDR1 and CDR2: LNHDA, SQIVND (reference sequence). The CDR3 has 12 amino acids. The CDR3 DNA sequence: TGTGCCAGTAGTCCCCTCGACTCCGAAGCTTTCTTT. This encodes CASSPLDSEAFF.

V usage is TRBV11-2 and J usage is TRBJ1-1; D is undetermined. The CDR3 is made up of 16 amino acids. V shed 6 bases and J shed 0 bases, with 17 bases lying between them. Per germline, CDR1 SGHAT and CDR2 FQNNGV. CDR3 bases: TGTGCCAGCAGAACCAGATTGGCAGGTTTGAACACTGAAGCTTTCTTT. It specifies CASRTRLAGLNTEAFF.

The V gene is TRBV6-5, the J gene TRBJ2-7; 8 nucleotides match TRBD2. V lost 8 bases and J lost 5; bases outside the gene matches: 11. In germline, CDR1 is MNHEY, CDR2 SVGAGI. There are 14 residues in the CDR3. DNA of the CDR3: TGTGCCAGCCGATTGGGCGGGGGGAAACACGAGCAGTACTTC. Translation gives CASRLGGGKHEQYF.

The rearrangement uses TRBV28 and TRBJ2-7, with 12 bases identical to TRBD1. The CDR3 is 16 residues long. Germline trimming cut 7 bases from V and 2 bases from J; bases unmatched to any gene: 9. CDR1 is MDHEN and CDR2 is SYDVKM in the germline V gene. The CDR3 nucleotides are TGTGCCAGCAAAGCCGGGACAGGGGGCTTTCCCTACGAGCAGTACTTC. It encodes CASKAGTGGFPYEQYF.

With respect to this clone: An end of the junction differs from the germline gene, which may be a read error. V gene TRBV7-6 combines with J gene TRBJ1-4, with 7 bases fitting TRBD1. In germline, CDR1 is SGHVS, CDR2 FNYEAQ. CDR3 length: 16 residues. For the CDR3, the DNA is TGTGCCAGCAATTACCCCACGGGTTCTAGGGGGCGAAAAACTGTTTTT. This codes for CASNYPTGSRGRKTVF.

CDR3: CASTPDAISGGYTF. The CDR3 DNA reads as TGTGCCAGTACCCCCGACGCGATCTCGGGGGGCTACACCTTC. V is TRBV19 and J is TRBJ1-2, with no clear D. The CDR3 sequence is 14 residues long. The V gene lost 7 bases and the J gene lost 8 bases, with 20 bases spanning the gap. Germline CDR1 and CDR2: LNHDA and SQIVND (reference sequence).

The chain combines TRBV27 with TRBJ1-5; D unclear. CDR1 is MNHEY and CDR2 is SMNVEV in the germline V gene (reference sequence). V lost 5 bases and J lost 3, with 14 bases in between. The CDR3 runs 15 residues. CDR3 loop: CASSRNTAANQPQHF. CDR3 in DNA: TGTGCCAGCAGTCGGAATACAGCTGCCAATCAGCCCCAGCATTTT.